The rows below give T cell receptor beta chains drawn from one sample of a study of early T cells in non-severe SARS-CoV-2 infection. TCRdb reanalysed the 5' RACE reads using MiXCR and keeps one entry per CDR3 protein. The table lists tens of thousands of distinct CDR3 sequences, around 4.5% of them singletons. Sequencing input: whole blood. These receptors came from an adult who was a healthcare worker with PCR-confirmed SARS-CoV-2 infection or an uninfected control (not recorded which). Both conserved end residues are part of each CDR3. Each record gives: V gene, clone size, J gene, D gene, CDR3 protein, CDR3 DNA. The D gene is left open where the match is weak. Clone size, where shown, is once, few, many, or a class for clones that have expanded.

>TRBV20-1|many|TRBJ2-6|NA
CSAKDLSGANVLTF
TGCAGTGCAAAGGACCTCTCTGGGGCCAACGTCCTGACTTTC
>TRBV11-2|many|TRBJ2-5|NA
CASSHRHLQETQYF
TGTGCCAGCAGCCACAGACACCTCCAAGAGACCCAGTACTTC
>TRBV5-1|many|TRBJ1-2|TRBD1
CASSLRRGPLPNYGYTF
TGCGCCAGCAGCTTACGCAGGGGGCCTCTACCGAACTATGGCTACACCTTC
>TRBV2|many|TRBJ2-7|TRBD2
CATRAGPSYEQYF
TGTGCCACCAGAGCGGGACCCTCCTACGAGCAGTACTTC
>TRBV6-2/TRBV6-3|many|TRBJ2-5|NA
CASSYFQGNLVTQYF
TGTGCCAGCAGTTACTTCCAGGGGAATCTCGTGACCCAGTACTTC
>TRBV6-5|NA|TRBJ2-7|NA
CASRSSGHPYEQYF
TGTGCCAGCCGGTCCTCGGGACATCCCTACGAGCAGTACTTC
>TRBV20-1|many|TRBJ2-1|NA
CSVPLRFTNEQFF
TGCAGTGTTCCCCTTCGGTTTACAAATGAGCAGTTCTTC
>TRBV5-6|many|TRBJ1-1|NA
CASSRREVSEAFF
TGTGCCAGCAGCAGGAGGGAAGTATCTGAAGCTTTCTTT
>TRBV6-5|many|TRBJ2-7|TRBD1
CASSLRGQGTSYEQYF
TGTGCCAGCAGTCTTCGGGGACAGGGCACCTCCTACGAGCAGTACTTC
>TRBV28|many|TRBJ2-7|TRBD1
CASSWTGSYEQYF
TGTGCCAGCAGTTGGACAGGATCATACGAGCAGTACTTC
>TRBV19|many|TRBJ2-2|NA
CASSILAANTGELFF
TGTGCCAGTAGTATTTTAGCCGCGAACACCGGGGAGCTGTTTTTT
>TRBV28|many|TRBJ2-7|TRBD1
CASSPNTGQGRYEQYF
TGTGCCAGCAGTCCCAACACGGGACAGGGCCGCTACGAGCAGTACTTC
>TRBV6-1|NA|TRBJ2-5|NA
CAAESGSVQETQYF
TGTGCCGCGGAGTCTGGGTCAGTGCAGGAGACCCAGTACTTC
>TRBV27|many|TRBJ2-5|TRBD2
CASSSSLGLAGVKETQYF
TGTGCCAGCAGTTCCTCCCTGGGACTAGCGGGAGTAAAAGAGACCCAGTACTTC
>TRBV28|many|TRBJ1-5|NA
CASSLAASSNQPQHF
TGTGCCAGCAGTTTGGCAGCCTCCAGCAATCAGCCCCAGCATTTT
>TRBV7-2|NA|TRBJ2-7|TRBD1
CASSLRDRAYEQYF
TGTGCCAGCAGCTTAAGGGACAGGGCCTACGAGCAGTACTTC
>TRBV11-2|many|TRBJ2-7|NA
CASSLSGDISYEQYF
TGTGCCAGCAGCTTGAGTGGGGACATATCCTACGAGCAGTACTTC
>TRBV6-2/TRBV6-3|few|TRBJ2-7|TRBD1
CASRSGGSSYEQYF
TGTGCCAGCAGATCAGGGGGAAGCTCCTACGAGCAGTACTTC
>TRBV7-3|NA|TRBJ2-5|TRBD1
CASSLLGTDQETQYF
TGTGCCAGCAGCCTCCTAGGGACAGACCAAGAGACCCAGTACTTC
>TRBV6-2/TRBV6-3|few|TRBJ2-1|TRBD1
CASIKGQPYNEQFF
TGTGCCAGCATTAAGGGACAGCCCTACAATGAGCAGTTCTTC
>TRBV2|few|TRBJ2-3|TRBD2
CASSLEAGGPVDTQYF
TGTGCCAGCAGTCTGGAAGCGGGAGGCCCTGTGGATACGCAGTATTTT
>TRBV7-3|medium-sized|TRBJ2-5|NA
CASSLSSTETQYF
TGTGCCAGCAGCTTAAGCAGTACGGAGACCCAGTACTTC
>TRBV6-6|many|TRBJ1-5|TRBD1
CASSYSGGADQPQHF
TGTGCCAGCAGTTACTCAGGGGGCGCAGATCAGCCCCAGCATTTT
>TRBV30|NA|TRBJ2-7|TRBD1
CAWSFGTGLYEQYF
TGTGCCTGGAGTTTCGGGACAGGTCTCTACGAGCAGTACTTC
>TRBV19|many|TRBJ2-1|TRBD2
CASNLGLAGNNEQFF
TGTGCCAGTAACCTGGGACTAGCGGGAAACAATGAGCAGTTCTTC
>TRBV5-1|many|TRBJ2-7|NA
CASSEGAGDISYEQYF
TGCGCCAGCAGCGAGGGGGCGGGAGATATTTCCTACGAGCAGTACTTC
>TRBV7-2|medium-sized|TRBJ2-5|TRBD2
CASSLKSGSLGETQYF
TGTGCCAGCAGCCTTAAAAGCGGGAGTCTTGGGGAGACCCAGTACTTC
>TRBV7-2|many|TRBJ2-5|NA
CASSPQGWYQETQYF
TGTGCCAGCAGCCCACAGGGTTGGTACCAAGAGACCCAGTACTTC
>TRBV29-1|many|TRBJ2-7|NA
CSVAITPTYEQYF
TGCAGCGTTGCTATTACCCCCACCTACGAGCAGTACTTC
>TRBV3-1|NA|TRBJ2-1|TRBD2
CASTSTPLSGRGANEQFF
TGTGCCAGCACCTCGACCCCGCTTAGCGGGAGAGGGGCCAATGAGCAGTTCTTC
>TRBV15|many|TRBJ1-5|NA
CATSLGRPGNQPQHF
TGTGCCACCAGCTTGGGGCGGCCGGGGAATCAGCCCCAGCATTTT
>TRBV20-1|many|TRBJ1-1|NA
CSVRWQNTEAFF
TGCAGTGTAAGGTGGCAGAACACTGAAGCTTTCTTT
>TRBV7-3|many|TRBJ2-1|NA
CASSPVAGTAREQFF
TGTGCCAGCAGCCCTGTAGCAGGCACGGCACGTGAGCAGTTCTTC
>TRBV20-1|few|TRBJ2-7|NA
CSARDLNGAWVYEQYF
TGCAGTGCTAGAGATTTAAACGGGGCCTGGGTTTACGAGCAGTACTTC
>TRBV29-1|many|TRBJ1-1|TRBD1
CSVETGGSAGAFF
TGCAGCGTCGAAACAGGGGGCTCGGCTGGAGCTTTCTTT
>TRBV20-1|many|TRBJ1-6|TRBD1
CSARDEGTGGFSPLHF
TGCAGTGCTAGAGACGAAGGGACAGGGGGATTTTCACCCCTCCACTTT
>TRBV24-1|many|TRBJ2-1|NA
CATSDDDLGYEQFF
TGTGCCACCAGTGACGACGACTTGGGTTATGAGCAGTTCTTC
>TRBV7-8|NA|TRBJ2-1|TRBD2
CASSPSPGLAGGSYNEQFF
TGTGCCAGCAGCCCCAGCCCGGGACTAGCGGGAGGCTCCTACAATGAGCAGTTCTTC
>TRBV18|many|TRBJ2-5|TRBD1
CASSPRQGVETQYF
TGTGCCAGCTCACCGAGACAGGGGGTGGAGACCCAGTACTTC
>TRBV6-2/TRBV6-3|many|TRBJ2-4|NA
CASSYSGIQYF
TGTGCCAGCAGTTACTCCGGCATTCAGTACTTC
>TRBV14|many|TRBJ1-1|NA
CASSRRKVSPNTEAFF
TGTGCCAGCAGCCGACGTAAAGTCAGCCCGAACACTGAAGCTTTCTTT
>TRBV29-1|NA|TRBJ2-2|TRBD1
CSVAYDRGLAGELFF
TGCAGCGTTGCTTATGACAGGGGGCTGGCCGGGGAGCTGTTTTTT
>TRBV7-9|many|TRBJ2-1|TRBD2
CASSFASGSVNEQFF
TGTGCCAGCAGCTTCGCTAGCGGGAGTGTCAATGAGCAGTTCTTC
>TRBV5-4|medium-sized|TRBJ2-1|NA
CASSEDPYNEQFF
TGTGCCAGCAGCGAGGATCCTTACAATGAGCAGTTCTTC
>TRBV7-8|many|TRBJ2-1|NA
CASSLLPGTSPYNEQFF
TGTGCCAGCAGCTTACTCCCAGGGACTTCCCCTTACAATGAGCAGTTCTTC
>TRBV7-9|many|TRBJ1-5|NA
CASSFQENQPQHF
TGTGCCAGCAGCTTTCAGGAGAATCAGCCCCAGCATTTT
>TRBV29-1|NA|TRBJ2-7|NA
CSVVGESYEQYF
TGCAGCGTTGTCGGAGAATCCTACGAGCAGTACTTC